This TCR beta chain was identified during a study of blood T cell repertoires in COVID-19. Study details: Sample material is recorded as cDNA or gDNA derived from T cells, B-cell-depleted T cells, or PBMCs.

In the original analysis: Using reference gene primer amplification, nucleated cell counts were estimated. The assay was immunoSEQ multiplex PCR, and TCRdb's table has in-frame clones only and misses some. V and J calls and clone size are as listed in that table; D and trimming were resolved from the DNA. The table includes roughly 50,000 clones, roughly 85% detected once. Germline V gene lookup returns CDR1 MDHEN and CDR2 SYDVKM. With V trimmed by 6 bases and J by 0 bases, 5 bases remained unmatched. The CDR3 spans 16 residues. Material for sequencing was peripheral blood. The chain couples TRBV28 to TRBJ2-6; TRBD1 matches at 7 bases. This receptor was taken from a human donor in a cohort sampled during active COVID-19. For the CDR3, the DNA is TGTGCCAGCAGCCCGGGACAGATCTCTGGGGCCAACGTCCTGACTTTC. Translated, it gives CASSPGQISGANVLTF.